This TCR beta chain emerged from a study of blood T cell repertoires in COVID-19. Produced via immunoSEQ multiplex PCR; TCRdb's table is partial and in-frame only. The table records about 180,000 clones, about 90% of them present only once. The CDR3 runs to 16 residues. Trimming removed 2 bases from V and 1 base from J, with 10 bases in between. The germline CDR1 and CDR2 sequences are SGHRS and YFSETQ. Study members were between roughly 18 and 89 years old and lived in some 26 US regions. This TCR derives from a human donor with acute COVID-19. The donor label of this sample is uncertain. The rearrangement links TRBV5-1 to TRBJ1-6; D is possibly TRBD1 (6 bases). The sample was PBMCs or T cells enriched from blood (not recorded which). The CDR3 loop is CASSFGGTSYNSPLHF. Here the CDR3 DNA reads TGCGCCAGCAGCTTTGGGGGCACGTCCTATAATTCACCCCTCCACTTT.